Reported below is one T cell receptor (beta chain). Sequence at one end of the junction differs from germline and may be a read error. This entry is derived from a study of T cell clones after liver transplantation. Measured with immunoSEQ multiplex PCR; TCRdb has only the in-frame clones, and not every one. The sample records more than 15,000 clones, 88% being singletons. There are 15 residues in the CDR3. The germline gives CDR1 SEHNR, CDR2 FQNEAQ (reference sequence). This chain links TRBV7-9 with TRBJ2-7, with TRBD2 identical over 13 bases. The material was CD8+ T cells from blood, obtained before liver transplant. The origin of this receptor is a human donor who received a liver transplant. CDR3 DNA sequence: TGTGCCAGCAGCTTGGGACTAGCGGGAACCGAGGGTAAGAACTTC. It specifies CASSLGLAGTEGKNF.